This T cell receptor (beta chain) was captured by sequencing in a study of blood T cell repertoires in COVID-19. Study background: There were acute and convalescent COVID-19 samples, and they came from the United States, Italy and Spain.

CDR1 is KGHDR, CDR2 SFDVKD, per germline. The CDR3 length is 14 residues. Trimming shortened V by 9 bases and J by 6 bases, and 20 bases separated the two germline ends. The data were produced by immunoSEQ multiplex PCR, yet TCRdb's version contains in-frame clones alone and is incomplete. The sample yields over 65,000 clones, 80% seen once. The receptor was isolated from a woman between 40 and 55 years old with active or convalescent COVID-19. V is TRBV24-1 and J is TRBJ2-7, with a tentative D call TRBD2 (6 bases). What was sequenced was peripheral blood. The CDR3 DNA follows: TGTGCCACCGGCTCCGCGCGGGACTCAGGCGAGCAGTACTTC. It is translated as CATGSARDSGEQYF.